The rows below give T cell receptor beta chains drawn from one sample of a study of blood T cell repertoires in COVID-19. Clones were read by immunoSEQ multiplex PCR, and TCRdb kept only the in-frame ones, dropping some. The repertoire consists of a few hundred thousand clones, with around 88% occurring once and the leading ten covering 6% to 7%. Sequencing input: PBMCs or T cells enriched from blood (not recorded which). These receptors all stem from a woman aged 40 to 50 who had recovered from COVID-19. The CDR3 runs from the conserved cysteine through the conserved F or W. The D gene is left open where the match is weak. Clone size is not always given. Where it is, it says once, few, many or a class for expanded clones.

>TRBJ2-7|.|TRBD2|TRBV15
TGTGCCACCAGCAGCGGGACTAGCGGGACCTCGCAGTACTTC
CATSSGTSGTSQYF
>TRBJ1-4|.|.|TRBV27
TGTGCCAGCAGTCAGGCGGGCCCTGGGAGTGAAAAACTGTTTTTT
CASSQAGPGSEKLFF
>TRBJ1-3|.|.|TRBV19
TGTGCCAGTAGTCGGGGGGCTGCGGGAAACACCATATATTTT
CASSRGAAGNTIYF
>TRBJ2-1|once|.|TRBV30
TGTGCCTGGAGTGTACTCGGGGACTACAATGAGCAGTTCTTC
CAWSVLGDYNEQFF
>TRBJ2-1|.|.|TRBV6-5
TGTGCCAGCAGTTACAGGGGTGGTGAGCAGTTCTTC
CASSYRGGEQFF
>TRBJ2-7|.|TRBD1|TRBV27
TGTGCCTCTACCAGAGCCGGGACAGGGATGTTCTACGAGCAGTACTTC
CASTRAGTGMFYEQYF
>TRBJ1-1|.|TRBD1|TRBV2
TGTGCCAGCAGCCAACAGGGGCTAATGATGAACACTGAAGCTTTCTTT
CASSQQGLMMNTEAFF
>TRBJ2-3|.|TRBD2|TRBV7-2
TGTGCCAGCAGCCAGACTAGCGGGAACAGAGATACGCAGTATTTT
CASSQTSGNRDTQYF
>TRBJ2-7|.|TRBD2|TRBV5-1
TGCGCCAGCAGCTCTAGCGGGACGTACGAGCAGTACTTC
CASSSSGTYEQYF
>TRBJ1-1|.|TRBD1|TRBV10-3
TGTGCCCTCAAAGCCACAGGGGGCGCGGCTGAAGCTTTCTTT
CALKATGGAAEAFF
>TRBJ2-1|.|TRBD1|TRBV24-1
TGTGCCACCAGTGATTCCGGACAGGGTGGGCAGTTCTTC
CATSDSGQGGQFF
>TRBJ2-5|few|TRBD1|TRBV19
TGTGCCAGTAGGCCACGGGGACAGCGAGGCAAGAGCCAAGAGACCCAGTACTTC
CASRPRGQRGKSQETQYF
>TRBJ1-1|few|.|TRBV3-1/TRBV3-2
TGTGCCAGCAGCCAATACGACAGTCTGAACACTGAAGCTTTCTTT
CASSQYDSLNTEAFF
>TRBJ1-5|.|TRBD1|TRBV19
TGTGCCAGTCAGGACAGGGAGAGTCTCTATATCAATCAGCCCCAGCATTTT
CASQDRESLYINQPQHF
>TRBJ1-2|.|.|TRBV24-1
TGTGCCACCAGTGATTGGCGGAGAGACTATGGCTACACCTTC
CATSDWRRDYGYTF
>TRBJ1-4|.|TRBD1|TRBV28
TGTGCCAGCAGTTTAGACAGGGCACGTAATGAAAAACTGTTTTTT
CASSLDRARNEKLFF
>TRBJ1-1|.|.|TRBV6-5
TGTGCCAGCAGTTACTCGAGGGGGAAAACTGAAGCTTTCTTT
CASSYSRGKTEAFF
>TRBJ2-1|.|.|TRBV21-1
TGTGCCAGCAGCTCCCGGGGGGTTAGCGGGAGGGCTTGCAATGAGCAGTTCTTC
CASSSRGVSGRACNEQFF
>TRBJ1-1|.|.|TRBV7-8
TGTGCCAGCAGCTTGGGGGCGAACACTGAAGCTTTCTTT
CASSLGANTEAFF
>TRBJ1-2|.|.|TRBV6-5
TGTGCCAGCAGTTACTCGGTAGCCAACTATGGCTACACCTTC
CASSYSVANYGYTF
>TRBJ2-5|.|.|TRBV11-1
TGTGCCAGCAGCCCACGAGTCGCCAGGGAGACCCAGTACTTC
CASSPRVARETQYF
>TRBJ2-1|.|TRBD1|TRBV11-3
TGTGCCAGCAGCTTAGGAGCCAGGGGGCCCAATGAGCAGTTCTTC
CASSLGARGPNEQFF